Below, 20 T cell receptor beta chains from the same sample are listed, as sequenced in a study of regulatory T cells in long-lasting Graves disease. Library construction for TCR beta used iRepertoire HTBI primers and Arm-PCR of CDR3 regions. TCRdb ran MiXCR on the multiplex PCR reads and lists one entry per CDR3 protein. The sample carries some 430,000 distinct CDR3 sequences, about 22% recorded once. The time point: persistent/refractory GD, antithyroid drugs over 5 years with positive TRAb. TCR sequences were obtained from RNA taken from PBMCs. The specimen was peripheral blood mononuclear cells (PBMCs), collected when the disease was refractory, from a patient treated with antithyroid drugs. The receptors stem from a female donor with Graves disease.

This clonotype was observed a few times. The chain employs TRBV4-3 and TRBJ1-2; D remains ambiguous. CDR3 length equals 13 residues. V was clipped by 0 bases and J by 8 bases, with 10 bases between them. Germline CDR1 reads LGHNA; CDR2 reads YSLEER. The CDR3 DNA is TGCGCCAGCAGCCAAGATATGGGCTGGGGCTACACCTTC. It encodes CASSQDMGWGYTF.

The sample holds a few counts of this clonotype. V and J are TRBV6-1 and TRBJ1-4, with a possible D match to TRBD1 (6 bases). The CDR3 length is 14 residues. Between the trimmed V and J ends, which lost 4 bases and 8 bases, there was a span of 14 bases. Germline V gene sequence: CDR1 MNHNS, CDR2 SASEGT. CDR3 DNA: TGTGCCAGCAGTGGGTGGAGGGGGGAAGAAAAACTGTTTTTT. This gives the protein CASSGWRGEEKLFF.

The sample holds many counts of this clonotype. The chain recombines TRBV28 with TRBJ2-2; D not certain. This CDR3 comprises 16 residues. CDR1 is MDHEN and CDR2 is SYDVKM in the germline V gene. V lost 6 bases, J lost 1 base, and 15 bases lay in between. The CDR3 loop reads CASSAHTLGNTGELFF. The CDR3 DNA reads TGTGCCAGCAGCGCACACACCTTGGGGAACACCGGGGAGCTGTTTTTT.

DNA for the CDR3: TGTGCCTGGAGTCAGGACACCACGTACTTC. Protein: CAWSQDTTYF. V is TRBV30 and J is TRBJ2-5, with D maybe TRBD1 (5 bases). V shed 2 bases and J shed 13 bases, with 11 bases lying between them. Germline V gene lookup returns CDR1 GTSNPN and CDR2 SVGIG (reference sequence). This CDR3 spans 10 amino acids. Based on the CDR3 plus reference TRBV30 and TRBJ2-5, the full variable domain is SQTIHQWPATLVQPVGSPLSLECTVEGTSNPNLYWYRQAAGRGLQLLFYSVGIGQISSEVPQNLSASRPQDRQFILSSKKLLLSDSGFYLCAWSQDTTYFGPGTRLLVL.

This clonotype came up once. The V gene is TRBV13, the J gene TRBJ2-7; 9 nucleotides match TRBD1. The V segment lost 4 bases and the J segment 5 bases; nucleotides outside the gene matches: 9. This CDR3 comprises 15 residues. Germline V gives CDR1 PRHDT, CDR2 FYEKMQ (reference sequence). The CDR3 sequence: CASSSRGQGYHEQYF. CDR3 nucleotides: TGTGCCAGCAGCTCCAGGGGACAGGGCTACCACGAGCAGTACTTC.

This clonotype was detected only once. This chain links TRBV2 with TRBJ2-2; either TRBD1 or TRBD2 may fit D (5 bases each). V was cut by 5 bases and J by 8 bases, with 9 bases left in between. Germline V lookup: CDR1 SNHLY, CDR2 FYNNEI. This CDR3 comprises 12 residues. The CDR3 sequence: CASSWGSGELFF. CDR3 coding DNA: TGTGCCAGCAGTTGGGGGTCGGGGGAGCTGTTTTTT.

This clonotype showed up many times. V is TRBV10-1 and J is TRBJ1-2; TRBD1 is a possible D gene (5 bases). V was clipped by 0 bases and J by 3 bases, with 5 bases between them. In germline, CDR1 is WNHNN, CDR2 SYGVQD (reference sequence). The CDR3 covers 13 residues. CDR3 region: CASSESTDYGYTF. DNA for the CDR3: TGCGCCAGCAGTGAGTCGACAGACTATGGCTACACCTTC.

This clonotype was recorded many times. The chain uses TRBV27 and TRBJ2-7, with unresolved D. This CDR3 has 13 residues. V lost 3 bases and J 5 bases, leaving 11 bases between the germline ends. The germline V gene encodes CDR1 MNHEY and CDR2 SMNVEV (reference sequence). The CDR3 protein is CASSFISRDEQYF. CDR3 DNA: TGTGCCAGCAGTTTTATCTCCCGCGACGAGCAGTACTTC.

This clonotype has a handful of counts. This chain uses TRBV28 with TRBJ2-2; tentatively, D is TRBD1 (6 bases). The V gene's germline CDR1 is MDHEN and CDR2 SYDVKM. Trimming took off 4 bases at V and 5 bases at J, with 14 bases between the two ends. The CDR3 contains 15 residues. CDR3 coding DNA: TGTGCCAGCAGTTCCGGGACAACTGGTACCGGGGAGCTGTTTTTT. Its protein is CASSSGTTGTGELFF.

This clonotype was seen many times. In DNA form, the CDR3 reads TGTGCCAGCAGCTACCCCGGGCCTGACAGGGCCGGGGCCAACGTCCTGACTTTC. It codes for CASSYPGPDRAGANVLTF. The rearrangement links TRBV2 to TRBJ2-6; 7 bases line up with TRBD1. Germline CDR1 and CDR2: SNHLY and FYNNEI. CDR3 length: 18 amino acids. V dropped 6 bases and J dropped 4; count of bases not matched to a gene: 15.

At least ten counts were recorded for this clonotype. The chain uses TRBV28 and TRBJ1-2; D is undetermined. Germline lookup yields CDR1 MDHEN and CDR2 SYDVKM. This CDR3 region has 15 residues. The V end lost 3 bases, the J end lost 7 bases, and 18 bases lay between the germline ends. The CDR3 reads CASSLVVDRSSGYTF. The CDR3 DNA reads TGTGCCAGCAGTTTGGTGGTTGACCGCTCGTCTGGCTACACCTTC.

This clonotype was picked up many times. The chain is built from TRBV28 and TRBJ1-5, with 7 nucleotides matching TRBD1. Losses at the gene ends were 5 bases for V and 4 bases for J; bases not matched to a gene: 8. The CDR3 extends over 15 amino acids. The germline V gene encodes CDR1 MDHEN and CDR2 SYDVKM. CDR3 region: CASSPTGLGNQPQHF. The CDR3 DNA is TGTGCCAGCAGTCCGACAGGGTTAGGGAATCAGCCCCAGCATTTT.

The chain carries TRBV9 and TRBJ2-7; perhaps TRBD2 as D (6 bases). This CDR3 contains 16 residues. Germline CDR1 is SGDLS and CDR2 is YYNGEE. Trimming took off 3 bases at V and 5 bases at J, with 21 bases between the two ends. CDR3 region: CASSAGPILGRDEQYF. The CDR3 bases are TGTGCCAGCAGCGCCGGACCGATACTCGGGAGAGACGAGCAGTACTTC.

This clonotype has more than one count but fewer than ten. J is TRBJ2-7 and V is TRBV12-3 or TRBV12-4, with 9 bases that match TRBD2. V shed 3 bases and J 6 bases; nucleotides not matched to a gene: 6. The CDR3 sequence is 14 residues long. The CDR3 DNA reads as TGTGCCAGCAGTTTGCGGCGGGAGGGCCGCGAGCAGTACTTC. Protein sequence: CASSLRREGREQYF.

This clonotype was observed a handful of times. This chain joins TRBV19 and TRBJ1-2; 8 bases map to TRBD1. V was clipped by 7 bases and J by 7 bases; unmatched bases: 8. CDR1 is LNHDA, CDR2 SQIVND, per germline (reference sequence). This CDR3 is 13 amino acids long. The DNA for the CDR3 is TGTGCCAGTACCGGACAGGGAAGGGCTGGCTACACCTTC. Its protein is CASTGQGRAGYTF. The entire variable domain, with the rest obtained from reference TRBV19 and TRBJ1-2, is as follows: DGGITQSPKYLFRKEGQNVTLSCEQNLNHDAMYWYRQDPGQGLRLIYYSQIVNDFQKGDIAEGYSVSREKKESFPLTVTSAQKNPTAFYLCASTGQGRAGYTFGSGTRLTVV.

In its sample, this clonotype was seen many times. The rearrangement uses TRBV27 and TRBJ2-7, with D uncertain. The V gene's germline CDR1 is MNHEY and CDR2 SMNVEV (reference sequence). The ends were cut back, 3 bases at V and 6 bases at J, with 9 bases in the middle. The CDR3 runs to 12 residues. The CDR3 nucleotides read TGTGCCAGCAGTTTCAAAGGGTTCGAGCAGTACTTC. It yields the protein CASSFKGFEQYF.

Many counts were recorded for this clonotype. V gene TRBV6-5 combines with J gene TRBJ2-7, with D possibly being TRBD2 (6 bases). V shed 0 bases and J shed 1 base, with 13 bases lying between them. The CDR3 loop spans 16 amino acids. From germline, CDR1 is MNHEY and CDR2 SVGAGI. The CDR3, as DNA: TGTGCCAGCAGTTACTCGATGAAGGGACTGTCCTACGAGCAGTACTTC. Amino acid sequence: CASSYSMKGLSYEQYF.

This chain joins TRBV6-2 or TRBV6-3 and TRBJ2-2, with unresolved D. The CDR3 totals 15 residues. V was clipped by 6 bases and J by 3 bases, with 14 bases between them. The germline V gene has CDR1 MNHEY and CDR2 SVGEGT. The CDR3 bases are TGTGCCAGCAGCCCACCCAAACTCCACACCGGGGAGCTGTTTTTT. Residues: CASSPPKLHTGELFF.

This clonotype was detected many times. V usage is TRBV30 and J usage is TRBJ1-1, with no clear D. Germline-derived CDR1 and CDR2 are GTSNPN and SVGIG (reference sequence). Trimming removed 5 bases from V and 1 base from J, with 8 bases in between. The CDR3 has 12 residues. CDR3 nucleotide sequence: TGTGCCTGGGGTAGGAGGAACACTGAAGCTTTCTTT. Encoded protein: CAWGRRNTEAFF.

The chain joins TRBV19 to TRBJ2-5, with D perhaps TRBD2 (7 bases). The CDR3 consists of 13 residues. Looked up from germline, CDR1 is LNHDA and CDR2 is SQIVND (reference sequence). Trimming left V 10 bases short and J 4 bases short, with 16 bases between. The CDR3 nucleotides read TGTGCCACCCGAGGGGGAGGGGGAGAGACCCAGTACTTC. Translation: CATRGGGGETQYF.